The next 26 T cell receptor beta chains were all read from a single sample in a study of blood T cell repertoires in COVID-19. The table came from immunoSEQ multiplex PCR; TCRdb's copy has only in-frame clones and leaves some out. The repertoire holds about 270,000 clones, with about 91% as singletons. The sample taken for sequencing was peripheral blood. The receptors stem from a person aged 18 to 30 with COVID-19, enrolled during active disease.

V is TRBV28 and J is TRBJ2-2; 9 nucleotides line up with TRBD2. CDR1 and CDR2 from the germline V gene are MDHEN and SYDVKM. This CDR3 spans 13 amino acids. The V and J ends lost 2 bases and 11 bases, in that order; junction bases with no gene match: 3. The CDR3 protein is CASSLLAGPELFF. Written as DNA, the CDR3 is TGTGCCAGCAGTTTACTAGCGGGACCTGAGCTGTTTTTT.

This rearrangement joins TRBV13 to TRBJ2-7; D perhaps matches TRBD2 (6 bases). CDR1 PRHDT and CDR2 FYEKMQ come from the germline V gene (reference sequence). Trimming stripped 4 bases from V and 0 bases from J, with 10 bases between. This CDR3 has 14 amino acids. For the CDR3, the DNA is TGTGCCAGCAGCTCGGGGGTCCCCTCCTACGAGCAGTACTTC. Its protein is CASSSGVPSYEQYF.

Regarding this clone: The sample carries other DNA sequences with the same CDR3. The genes are TRBV5-4 and TRBJ2-7; TRBD2 matches at 12 bases. Germline lookup yields CDR1 SGHNT and CDR2 YYREEE (reference sequence). The V and J ends lost 3 bases and 1 base, in that order; junction bases with no gene match: 2. This CDR3 is built from 15 residues. The CDR3 DNA follows: TGTGCCAGCAGCTCCGGACTAGCGGGGTCCTACGAGCAGTACTTC. It translates to CASSSGLAGSYEQYF.

This CDR3 is CASSPGLAGVYNEQFF. The CDR3 DNA reads as TGTGCCAGCAGCCCTGGACTAGCGGGTGTCTACAATGAGCAGTTCTTC. The V and J genes are TRBV28 and TRBJ2-1; TRBD2 matches at 11 bases. Trimming at V came to 6 bases and at J to 3 bases, leaving 7 bases not matched to a gene. CDR3 length: 16 residues. The V gene's germline CDR1 is MDHEN and CDR2 SYDVKM.

V is TRBV11-3 and J is TRBJ2-2, with TRBD2 as a possible D gene (5 bases). Germline loops: CDR1 SGHNT, CDR2 YENEEA. The CDR3 consists of 13 residues. Trimming stripped 1 base from V and 5 bases from J, with 5 bases between. CDR3 region: CASSLAGTGELFF. The CDR3 coding sequence is TGTGCCAGCAGCTTAGCGGGGACCGGGGAGCTGTTTTTT.

This rearrangement joins TRBV5-4 to TRBJ2-7, with a tentative D call TRBD1 (6 bases). Germline V CDR1 and CDR2: SGHNT, YYREEE (reference sequence). The CDR3 has 16 amino acids. Between the trimmed V and J ends, which lost 3 bases and 2 bases, there was a span of 18 bases. In DNA form, the CDR3 reads TGTGCCAGCAGCTCGAACGCCGGGACAACAACCTACGAGCAGTACTTC. It specifies CASSSNAGTTTYEQYF.

This sequence joins TRBV12-3 or TRBV12-4 and TRBJ2-1; 7 bases fit TRBD1. V lost 4 bases, J lost 7 bases, and 4 bases stayed unmatched. This CDR3 is 13 amino acids long. The DNA for the CDR3 is TGTGCCAGCAGTTGGGACAGTAGAAATGAGCAGTTCTTC. Translated, it gives CASSWDSRNEQFF.

Remarks on this clone: The sample carries other DNA sequences with the same CDR3. V gene TRBV12-3 or TRBV12-4 combines with J gene TRBJ2-1; the D is unclear. V was cut by 6 bases and J by 4 bases, with 10 bases left in between. The CDR3 has 13 amino acids. CDR3 DNA sequence: TGTGCCAGCAGCTCGACTGGGTACAATGAGCAGTTCTTC. It specifies CASSSTGYNEQFF.

This clone was found once. The chain uses TRBV5-6 and TRBJ2-7; D is unresolved. CDR1 is SGHDT and CDR2 is YYEEEE in the germline V gene. The CDR3 is made up of 12 amino acids. V shed 0 bases and J shed 4 bases, with 5 bases lying between them. CDR3: CASSLVQYEQYF. CDR3 nucleotide sequence: TGTGCCAGCAGCTTGGTCCAATACGAGCAGTACTTC.

This rearrangement joins TRBV29-1 to TRBJ2-7, with 8 bases matching TRBD2. This CDR3 spans 16 amino acids. Losses at the gene ends were 3 bases for V and 6 bases for J; bases not matched to a gene: 16. Germline CDR1 SQVTM, CDR2 ANQGSEA. The CDR3 region has the DNA TGCAGCGTTGATACGGGAGGGCGGAGGGAGTTAGGCGAGCAGTACTTC. This sequence encodes CSVDTGGRRELGEQYF.

The chain carries TRBV24-1 and TRBJ2-1; TRBD2 matches at 8 bases. There are 15 residues in the CDR3. V shed 4 bases, J shed 10 bases, and the junction held 11 bases outside the gene matches. Germline V gene sequence: CDR1 KGHDR, CDR2 SFDVKD. CDR3 in amino acids: CATSDPGLDHGEQFF. The CDR3 DNA is TGTGCCACCAGTGACCCGGGACTAGACCACGGGGAGCAGTTCTTC.

The V and J genes are TRBV12-3 or TRBV12-4 and TRBJ2-5, with TRBD2 identical over 7 bases. The CDR3 is 11 amino acids. The junction had 4 bases not matched to a gene; V was cut back by 3 bases and J by 12 bases. DNA of the CDR3: TGTGCCAGCAGTTTTGGGAGGGCCAAGTACTTC. Amino acids: CASSFGRAKYF.

The chain has TRBV6-5 and TRBJ2-1; perhaps TRBD1 as D (5 bases). This CDR3 region has 13 residues. V lost 3 bases and J lost 8, with 11 bases in between. Germline V CDR1 and CDR2: MNHEY, SVGAGI. The CDR3 nucleotides are TGTGCCAGCAGTTATTCAGGGTTGGATGAGCAGTTCTTC. Its translation: CASSYSGLDEQFF.

This sequence joins TRBV14 and TRBJ2-7, with D tentatively TRBD2 (5 bases). Germline-derived CDR1 and CDR2 are SGHDN and FVKESK. CDR3 length: 15 amino acids. The ends were cut back, 1 base at V and 3 bases at J, with 13 bases in the middle. The CDR3 DNA reads as TGTGCCAGCAGCCAAGGCCAGACTACTTACTACGAGCAGTACTTC. Protein product: CASSQGQTTYYEQYF.

CDR3 DNA: TGTGCCAGCAGCATTCGAGCGGGAGGGGCAGATACGCAGTATTTT. Protein sequence: CASSIRAGGADTQYF. This chain links TRBV21-1 with TRBJ2-3; TRBD2, the D gene given by the table, was not confirmed from the DNA. TRBV21-1 is assigned pseudogene status. CDR3 length: 15 residues.

V is TRBV19 and J is TRBJ2-1, with 7 nucleotides matching TRBD1. The CDR3 totals 12 residues. In germline, CDR1 is LNHDA, CDR2 SQIVND (reference sequence). V dropped 5 bases and J dropped 12; count of bases not matched to a gene: 7. Here the CDR3 reads CASSFQGGTQFF. CDR3 DNA: TGTGCCAGTAGTTTTCAAGGGGGCACGCAGTTCTTC.

The rearrangement uses TRBV6-6 and TRBJ2-5, with 7 bases identical to TRBD2. Germline V gives CDR1 MNHNY, CDR2 SVGAGI (reference sequence). CDR3 length: 15 amino acids. Trimming took 5 bases from V and 5 from J; bases not matched to a gene: 11. The CDR3 coding sequence is TGTGCCAGCAGTGACTGGCTGTCCGGGGGGGAGACCCAGTACTTC. It translates to CASSDWLSGGETQYF.

This rearrangement joins TRBV5-1 to TRBJ2-1; 7 bases line up with TRBD2. The junction had 7 bases not matched to a gene; V was cut back by 3 bases and J by 10 bases. Per germline, CDR1 SGHRS and CDR2 YFSETQ. This CDR3 has 13 amino acids. In DNA form, the CDR3 reads TGCGCCAGCAGCTCGGACCGGGAGGACGAGCAGTTCTTC. It yields the protein CASSSDREDEQFF. Complete variable domain (other parts from reference TRBV5-1 and TRBJ2-1): KAGVTQTPRYLIKTRGQQVTLSCSPISGHRSVSWYQQTPGQGLQFLFEYFSETQRNKGNFPGRFSGRQFSNSRSEMNVSTLELGDSALYLCASSSDREDEQFFGPGTRLTVL.

The rearrangement links TRBV11-2 to TRBJ2-1; D perhaps matches TRBD1 (6 bases). Germline V CDR1 and CDR2: SGHAT, FQNNGV. Trimming left V 3 bases short and J 6 bases short, with 12 bases between. The CDR3 is 14 amino acids. The CDR3 DNA reads as TGTGCCAGCAGCTTTGACAGGTCTCGCAATGAGCAGTTCTTC. Translated: CASSFDRSRNEQFF.

On this clone: At one end the junction does not follow the germline gene, possibly because of a read error. The chain joins TRBV7-7 to TRBJ2-1; D is perhaps TRBD1 (5 bases). From germline, CDR1 is SSHAT and CDR2 FNYEAQ (reference sequence). The CDR3 extends over 15 amino acids. The CDR3 DNA reads as TGTGCTAGCAGCCCGGACACGAGCTCCTACAATGAGCAGTTCTTC. It translates to CASSPDTSSYNEQFF. Full variable domain (outside the CDR3, taken from reference TRBV7-7 and TRBJ2-1): GAGVSQSPRYKVTKRGQDVTLRCDPISSHATLYWYQQALGQGPEFLTYFNYEAQPDKSGLPSDRFSAERPEGSISTLTIQRTEQRDSAMYRCASSPDTSSYNEQFFGPGTRLTVL.

This chain uses TRBV3-1 (or the pseudogene TRBV3-2) with TRBJ2-7, with D perhaps matching TRBD2 (5 bases). This CDR3 comprises 13 residues. Germline CDR1 and CDR2: LGHDT and YNNKEL (reference sequence). The germline V and J ends were trimmed by 4 bases and 3 bases, with 10 bases remaining between them. CDR3 sequence (DNA): TGTGCCAGCAGCCCGGACTCTATCTACGAGCAGTACTTC. It translates to CASSPDSIYEQYF.

The chain links TRBV21-1 to TRBJ1-5; no check of the table's D call, TRBD1, against the DNA was made. TRBV21-1 has pseudogene status. The CDR3 contains 14 residues. Here the CDR3 reads CASFGDRGHQPQHF. Written as DNA, the CDR3 is TGTGCCAGCTTTGGAGACAGGGGGCATCAGCCCCAGCATTTT.

A single count supports this clone. The J gene is TRBJ1-2, the V gene TRBV6-1; TRBD1 is a possible D gene (5 bases). In germline, CDR1 is MNHNS, CDR2 SASEGT. The CDR3 extends over 13 amino acids. V lost 7 bases and J lost 4, with 13 bases in between. DNA of the CDR3: TGTGCCAGCAAGGCAGGGTCCATCTATGGCTACACCTTC. Protein: CASKAGSIYGYTF.

This chain connects TRBV18 to TRBJ2-5, with no clear D. The CDR3 loop spans 13 amino acids. V was clipped by 1 base and J by 5 bases, with 8 bases between them. The germline CDR1 and CDR2 sequences are KGHSH and LQKENI. The CDR3 DNA is TGTGCCAGCTCACCACGTCAGAGGGAGACCCAGTACTTC. It is translated as CASSPRQRETQYF.

The genes are TRBV21-1 and TRBJ2-7; the DNA was not used to check the table's D call, TRBD2. TRBV21-1 is marked as a pseudogene. This CDR3 region has 17 residues. The chain's CDR3 is CASSTTPLGTATYEQYF. CDR3 nucleotides: TGTGCCAGCAGCACTACGCCCCTCGGGACTGCTACCTACGAGCAGTACTTC.

The chain has TRBV29-1 and TRBJ2-7, with D possibly matching TRBD1 (6 bases). Trimming stripped 1 base from V and 3 bases from J, with 13 bases between. Germline CDR1 SQVTM, CDR2 ANQGSEA. The CDR3 is 14 amino acids. The CDR3 loop is CSVEAGDRSYEQYF. Here the CDR3 DNA reads TGCAGCGTTGAAGCCGGTGACAGGAGCTACGAGCAGTACTTC.